A single sample gave rise to the 32 T cell receptor beta chains below, sequenced in a study of Ad26.COV2.S vaccination and SARS-CoV-2 variants. Sequencing was performed with immunoSEQ multiplex PCR; in TCRdb, only in-frame clones are kept and a portion is missing. The sample includes about 140,000 clones, 86% of them seen just once. The sample here was peripheral blood, taken after recovery from COVID-19. The receptors shown here come from a human donor who had recovered from COVID-19.

The J gene is TRBJ1-2, the V gene TRBV3-1 (or the pseudogene TRBV3-2); possibly TRBD1 for D (5 bases). The CDR3 totals 14 residues. The V end was cut by 4 bases, the J end by 6 bases, with 15 bases between. Germline V gene data show CDR1 as LGHDT and CDR2 as YNNKEL (reference sequence). The CDR3 region has the DNA TGTGCCAGCAGCCGCAAAGGGGAGGAAAATGGCTACACCTTC. This translates into CASSRKGEENGYTF.

This chain links TRBV7-8 with TRBJ2-1; TRBD1 might be the D (6 bases). Deletions cut 3 bases from V and 0 bases from J, with 6 bases between. This CDR3 comprises 14 residues. Germline CDR1 is SGHVS and CDR2 is FQNEAQ. In nucleotides, the CDR3 is TGTGCCAGCAGCTTGGACAGCTCCTACAATGAGCAGTTCTTC. It yields the protein CASSLDSSYNEQFF.

This clone was seen once. The rearrangement joins TRBV6-5 to TRBJ2-2, with TRBD1 matching 7 bases. Germline CDR1 reads MNHEY; CDR2 reads SVGAGI. This CDR3 spans 14 amino acids. With V trimmed by 11 bases and J by 1 base, 7 bases remained unmatched. This CDR3 is CAGARDRNTGELFF. The CDR3 bases are TGTGCCGGCGCTCGGGACAGGAACACCGGGGAGCTGTTTTTT.

J is TRBJ1-1 and V is TRBV5-4; the D is unclear. The CDR3 has 14 amino acids. Per germline, CDR1 SGHNT and CDR2 YYREEE (reference sequence). The V end lost 3 bases, the J end lost 1 base, and 10 bases lay between the germline ends. As DNA, the CDR3 is TGTGCCAGCAGCTCCCAGGTGGAGAACACTGAAGCTTTCTTT. The encoded protein is CASSSQVENTEAFF.

This clone showed up just a few times. The chain has TRBV19 and TRBJ1-1; 8 bases are shared with TRBD1. Germline CDR1 is LNHDA and CDR2 is SQIVND (reference sequence). Unmatched junction bases numbered 6, after V lost 5 bases and J lost 1 base. The CDR3 has 15 amino acids. The CDR3 sequence: CASSVLQGANTEAFF. As DNA, the CDR3 is TGTGCCAGTAGTGTCCTCCAGGGGGCGAACACTGAAGCTTTCTTT.

This chain joins TRBV29-1 and TRBJ2-7; D gene uncertain. Trimming removed 7 bases at V and 3 bases at J, with 13 bases between. The CDR3 totals 12 residues. Germline CDR1 reads SQVTM; CDR2 reads ANQGSEA. The CDR3 DNA follows: TGCAGCGCCCGAAGCCTAGACTACGAGCAGTACTTC. This translates into CSARSLDYEQYF.

The V call is TRBV28, the J call TRBJ2-1; TRBD2 matches 12 bases. The CDR3 covers 15 residues. Germline V gene lookup returns CDR1 MDHEN and CDR2 SYDVKM. The trim removed 7 bases at V and 8 bases at J, leaving 9 bases unmatched. Here the CDR3 reads CASTASGGAGDEQFF. The DNA of the CDR3 is TGTGCCAGCACTGCTAGCGGGGGGGCGGGAGATGAGCAGTTCTTC.

V gene TRBV12-5 combines with J gene TRBJ1-5; 7 nucleotides agree with TRBD1. The length of the CDR3 is 14 residues. V lost 1 base, J lost 7 bases, and 4 bases stayed unmatched. Looked up from germline, CDR1 is LGHNT and CDR2 is FRNRAP. CDR3 protein: CASGLGQGWQPQHF. The CDR3 coding sequence is TGTGCTAGTGGTTTGGGACAGGGTTGGCAGCCCCAGCATTTT.

This sequence joins TRBV5-1 and TRBJ2-5; the match to TRBD1 covers 7 bases. The germline V gene has CDR1 SGHRS and CDR2 YFSETQ. V dropped 5 bases and J dropped 2; count of bases not matched to a gene: 6. CDR3 length equals 14 residues. CDR3 in amino acids: CASRTGTAQETQYF. For the CDR3, the DNA is TGCGCCAGCAGAACCGGGACAGCACAAGAGACCCAGTACTTC.

The CDR3, as DNA: TGTGCCAGCAGTTACAGGTCCAACTACGAGCAGTACTTC. Amino acid sequence: CASSYRSNYEQYF. The chain has TRBV6-5 and TRBJ2-7; D not resolved. The V and J ends lost 2 bases and 3 bases respectively, with 8 bases between them. The V gene's germline CDR1 is MNHEY and CDR2 SVGAGI. The CDR3 covers 13 residues.

The chain combines TRBV28 with TRBJ2-5; possibly TRBD1 for D (5 bases). In germline, CDR1 is MDHEN, CDR2 SYDVKM. This CDR3 is built from 15 residues. With 4 bases removed from V and 6 bases from J, the gap between germline ends came to 18 bases. The DNA for the CDR3 is TGTGCCAGCAGTTCCCCGCAGGGAATTCTGAAGACCCAGTACTTC. This translates into CASSSPQGILKTQYF.

The chain joins TRBV3-1 (or the pseudogene TRBV3-2) to TRBJ2-7; D perhaps matches TRBD2 (6 bases). Deletions cut 6 bases from V and 5 bases from J, with 11 bases between. CDR3 length equals 12 residues. CDR1 and CDR2 (germline): LGHDT, YNNKEL (reference sequence). The CDR3 nucleotides read TGTGCCAGCAGTGCGGGACTGGACGAGCAGTACTTC. Residues: CASSAGLDEQYF.

This clone was recorded once. The gene calls are TRBV11-2 and TRBJ2-5; 8 bases match TRBD1. The germline gives CDR1 SGHAT, CDR2 FQNNGV. V was pared by 5 bases and J by 5 bases, with 7 bases of the junction left unmatched. This CDR3 spans 14 amino acids. CDR3 sequence (DNA): TGTGCCAGCAGCCGCAGGGGGCGTGGGGAGACCCAGTACTTC. Translation gives CASSRRGRGETQYF.

This clone was observed once. This chain links TRBV5-6 with TRBJ2-7; D uncertain. CDR1 and CDR2 from the germline V gene are SGHDT and YYEEEE. The V end was cut by 2 bases, the J end by 0 bases, with 9 bases between. The CDR3 covers 14 residues. CDR3 sequence: CASSFLFSSYEQYF. DNA of the CDR3: TGTGCCAGCAGCTTCTTGTTTAGCTCCTACGAGCAGTACTTC.

The chain combines TRBV2 with TRBJ2-1; D is possibly TRBD1 (6 bases). There are 14 residues in the CDR3. Trimming took off 4 bases at V and 4 bases at J, with 11 bases between the two ends. CDR1 and CDR2 (germline): SNHLY, FYNNEI. The CDR3 protein is CASSVLQGYNEQFF. CDR3 DNA sequence: TGTGCCAGCAGTGTTCTACAGGGTTACAATGAGCAGTTCTTC.

V and J are TRBV11-2 and TRBJ1-4; 7 nucleotides match TRBD1. The CDR3 contains 15 residues. Germline-derived CDR1 and CDR2 are SGHAT and FQNNGV. After removal of 1 base from V and 7 bases from J, the junction contained 6 bases not matched to a gene. CDR3 sequence reads: CASSLAQGGGEKLFF. CDR3 coding DNA: TGTGCCAGCAGCTTAGCGCAAGGGGGCGGTGAAAAACTGTTTTTT.

This chain joins TRBV24-1 and TRBJ2-1; TRBD1 is a possible D gene (6 bases). Trimming stripped 0 bases from V and 7 bases from J, with 9 bases between. In germline, CDR1 is KGHDR, CDR2 SFDVKD. The CDR3 has 14 residues. The CDR3, as DNA: TGTGCCACCAGTGATTTGCGGCAGGGGAATGAGCAGTTCTTC. Translation: CATSDLRQGNEQFF.

The rearrangement joins TRBV5-6 to TRBJ1-2, with TRBD1 matching over 9 bases. This CDR3 region has 15 residues. V lost 5 bases to trimming and J lost 0 bases; unmatched junction nucleotides: 5. Germline CDR1 SGHDT, CDR2 YYEEEE. CDR3 bases: TGTGCCAGCAGGGGGGACAGGGTAGCTAACTATGGCTACACCTTC. Its protein product is CASRGDRVANYGYTF.

V gene TRBV19 combines with J gene TRBJ1-5; TRBD1 agrees at 8 bases. V gave up 0 bases and J gave up 4 bases; unmatched junction bases: 2. There are 15 residues in the CDR3. The V gene's germline CDR1 is LNHDA and CDR2 SQIVND (reference sequence). CDR3 residues: CASSIETGGNQPQHF. The CDR3 nucleotides read TGTGCCAGTAGTATAGAAACAGGGGGAAATCAGCCCCAGCATTTT. The complete variable domain, with remaining parts taken from reference TRBV19 and TRBJ1-5, reads DGGITQSPKYLFRKEGQNVTLSCEQNLNHDAMYWYRQDPGQGLRLIYYSQIVNDFQKGDIAEGYSVSREKKESFPLTVTSAQKNPTAFYLCASSIETGGNQPQHFGDGTRLSIL.

The chain links TRBV7-9 to TRBJ2-5, with no clear D. Germline V gene data show CDR1 as SEHNR and CDR2 as FQNEAQ (reference sequence). The V and J ends lost 5 bases and 5 bases respectively, with 12 bases between them. CDR3 length: 13 residues. The CDR3 region has the DNA TGTGCCAGCAGCCCGGGTCTGGAGGAGACCCAGTACTTC. It translates to CASSPGLEETQYF.

In this sample, this clone turned up once. The rearrangement joins TRBV25-1 to TRBJ1-1; tentative D call: TRBD1 (5 bases). The CDR3 extends over 15 amino acids. Trimming shortened V by 2 bases and J by 1 base, and 11 bases separated the two germline ends. Germline CDR1 is MGHDK and CDR2 is SYGVNS. The CDR3 is CASSERGNPNTEAFF. In DNA form, the CDR3 reads TGTGCCAGCAGTGAAAGGGGTAACCCGAACACTGAAGCTTTCTTT.

This clone was detected a few times. The J gene is TRBJ1-5, the V gene TRBV12-3 or TRBV12-4; possible D gene TRBD1, 5 bases. This CDR3 has 12 residues. Trimming cost V 8 bases and J 7 bases, with 12 bases left between them. The CDR3 nucleotides read TGTGCCAGCTCCTCGGGGGTACAGCCCCAGCATTTT. This translates into CASSSGVQPQHF.

The rearrangement joins TRBV4-1 to TRBJ2-7; D is perhaps TRBD1 (7 bases). Trimming left V 0 bases short and J 4 bases short, with 16 bases between. The length of the CDR3 is 16 residues. Germline assignment: CDR1 MGHRA and CDR2 YSYEKL. The CDR3 spells CASSQDLQGGRYEQYF. Written as DNA, the CDR3 is TGCGCCAGCAGCCAAGATCTCCAGGGGGGTCGGTACGAGCAGTACTTC.

This sequence joins TRBV28 and TRBJ1-6, with unresolved D. In germline, CDR1 is MDHEN, CDR2 SYDVKM. V shed 4 bases and J shed 5 bases, with 9 bases lying between them. This CDR3 has 14 residues. Here the CDR3 reads CASSSWLDNSPLHF. CDR3 DNA: TGTGCCAGCAGTTCTTGGTTGGATAATTCACCCCTCCACTTT.

The chain is built from TRBV28 and TRBJ1-1; D gene unclear. V lost 5 bases and J lost 4, with 8 bases in between. Per germline, CDR1 MDHEN and CDR2 SYDVKM. The CDR3 has 12 amino acids. The DNA of the CDR3 is TGTGCCAGCAGTGAATCGGGCACTGAAGCTTTCTTT. Protein sequence: CASSESGTEAFF.

This clone has only a few counts. This CDR3 reads CASSSTGYNSPLHF. DNA of the CDR3: TGTGCCAGCAGCTCGACGGGCTACAATTCACCCCTCCACTTT. This sequence joins TRBV7-8 and TRBJ1-6; D gene unclear. Trimming removed 4 bases at V and 7 bases at J, with 11 bases between. This CDR3 is 14 amino acids long. In germline, CDR1 is SGHVS, CDR2 FQNEAQ.

V and J are TRBV14 and TRBJ2-7, with D uncertain. Trimming pared 6 bases from V and 11 bases from J, leaving 20 bases between. This CDR3 contains 13 residues. The V gene's germline CDR1 is SGHDN and CDR2 FVKESK. The CDR3 nucleotides are TGTGCCAGCAGGTCCGGGTCAACCTCTCCGAAGTACTTC. Amino acid sequence: CASRSGSTSPKYF.

V is TRBV5-1 and J is TRBJ2-1; the D gene is possibly TRBD2 (7 bases). V lost 6 bases to trimming and J lost 2 bases, with 12 bases between them. The CDR3 is made up of 14 amino acids. The germline gives CDR1 SGHRS, CDR2 YFSETQ. The DNA for the CDR3 is TGCGCCAGCACCTGGGGGGGCCCCTACAATGAGCAGTTCTTC. Its translation is CASTWGGPYNEQFF.

V is TRBV5-1 and J is TRBJ1-6; D is undetermined. CDR3 length: 16 amino acids. The V gene lost 4 bases and the J gene lost 1 base, with 12 bases spanning the gap. In germline, CDR1 is SGHRS, CDR2 YFSETQ. The CDR3 reads CASSGLPKSYNSPLHF. DNA of the CDR3: TGCGCCAGCAGCGGACTACCGAAATCCTATAATTCACCCCTCCACTTT.

The gene calls are TRBV6-2 or TRBV6-3 and TRBJ2-7; the D is unclear. Trimming cost V 4 bases and J 1 base, with 8 bases left between them. Germline CDR1 is MNHEY and CDR2 is SVGEGT. The CDR3 contains 13 residues. CDR3 DNA: TGTGCCAGCAGTTGGGTCGGGTCCTACGAGCAGTACTTC. This gives the protein CASSWVGSYEQYF.

This clone showed up just once. This chain links TRBV28 with TRBJ1-5; D is unresolved. Trimming took 6 bases from V and 0 from J, leaving 21 bases between them. The germline V gene encodes CDR1 MDHEN and CDR2 SYDVKM. The CDR3 is 18 amino acids. The CDR3 loop is CASSPMGSWGDSNQPQHF. Here the CDR3 DNA reads TGTGCCAGCAGCCCCATGGGGAGTTGGGGAGATAGCAATCAGCCCCAGCATTTT. The whole variable domain, remainder taken from reference TRBV28 and TRBJ1-5, is DVKVTQSSRYLVKRTGEKVFLECVQDMDHENMFWYRQDPGLGLRLIYFSYDVKMKEKGDIPEGYSVSREKKERFSLILESASTNQTSMYLCASSPMGSWGDSNQPQHFGDGTRLSIL.

This chain joins TRBV28 and TRBJ2-3; D unclear. Trimming took off 3 bases at V and 0 bases at J, with 13 bases between the two ends. The CDR3 is 16 residues long. Germline CDR1 MDHEN, CDR2 SYDVKM. CDR3 sequence reads: CASSFAPGTSTDTQYF. The CDR3 DNA reads as TGTGCCAGCAGTTTTGCCCCAGGCACTAGCACAGATACGCAGTATTTT. Complete variable domain (other parts from reference TRBV28 and TRBJ2-3): DVKVTQSSRYLVKRTGEKVFLECVQDMDHENMFWYRQDPGLGLRLIYFSYDVKMKEKGDIPEGYSVSREKKERFSLILESASTNQTSMYLCASSFAPGTSTDTQYFGPGTRLTVL.